What follows are 9 T cell receptor beta chains derived from one specimen sequenced in a study of post-analysis software for immune sequencing data. Findings and limits, study-wide: Controls had lower frequencies than patients of four or five TRBV segments, which included TRBV5-6, TRBV5-1 and TRBV20-1.

The TCR beta cDNA libraries carried unique molecular identifiers. TCRdb processed the PCR reads anew with MiXCR; each CDR3 protein has one entry. The table includes roughly 200,000 distinct CDR3 sequences, over 25% detected once. No antigen has been identified for these receptors. The sequenced sample was blood. The receptor source for this set is a girl between 2 and 17 years old with multiple sclerosis.

About this clonotype itself: A read error may be the cause here, since a much bigger clone is one base away. The CDR3: CASSARTGNYGYTF. The CDR3 DNA sequence: TGTGCCAGCAGTGCCCGGACAGGGAACTATGGCTACACCTTC. The genes are TRBV6-2 or TRBV6-3 and TRBJ1-2; TRBD1 aligns across 8 bases. Germline assignment: CDR1 MNHEY and CDR2 SVGEGT. Losses at the gene ends were 5 bases for V and 2 bases for J; bases not matched to a gene: 4. The CDR3 covers 14 residues.

The chain couples TRBV7-9 to TRBJ2-1; 7 positions match TRBD1. Germline V gives CDR1 SEHNR, CDR2 FQNEAQ (reference sequence). The CDR3 is 15 residues long. After removal of 5 bases from V and 8 bases from J, the junction contained 12 bases not matched to a gene. Here the CDR3 reads CASSQKRTGIDEQFF. CDR3 coding DNA: TGTGCCAGCAGCCAAAAACGGACAGGTATAGATGAGCAGTTCTTC. Full variable domain (remainder filled in from reference TRBV7-9 and TRBJ2-1): DTGVSQNPRHKITKRGQNVTFRCDPISEHNRLYWYRQTLGQGPEFLTYFQNEAQLEKSRLLSDRFSAERPKGSFSTLEIQRTEQGDSAMYLCASSQKRTGIDEQFFGPGTRLTVL.

This clonotype has just a few counts. V gene TRBV7-9 combines with J gene TRBJ1-1; unclear D gene. This CDR3 region has 13 residues. V was clipped by 3 bases and J by 4 bases, with 9 bases between them. The germline gives CDR1 SEHNR, CDR2 FQNEAQ (reference sequence). CDR3 amino acids: CASSLEGATEAFF. The CDR3 DNA is TGTGCCAGCAGCTTGGAGGGAGCCACTGAAGCTTTCTTT.

V usage is TRBV6-2 or TRBV6-3 and J usage is TRBJ2-3, with D possibly matching TRBD2 (6 bases). Trimming left V 8 bases short and J 4 bases short, with 7 bases between. Per the germline V gene, CDR1 is MNHEY and CDR2 is SVGEGT. The CDR3 extends over 11 amino acids. CDR3 sequence: CASAGSDTQYF. CDR3 bases: TGTGCCAGCGCGGGGTCAGATACGCAGTATTTT.

For this clonotype: A read error may be the cause here, since a much bigger clone is one base away. V usage is TRBV20-1 and J usage is TRBJ2-1, with no clear D. CDR3 length: 15 residues. The germline V and J ends were trimmed by 6 bases and 9 bases, with 24 bases remaining between them. The V gene's germline CDR1 is DFQATT and CDR2 SNEGSKA (reference sequence). The CDR3 reads CSARPFNARPGEQFF. CDR3 coding DNA: TGCAGTGCCCGACCCTTTAACGCCCGACCGGGTGAGCAGTTCTTC.

A word on this clonotype: This may be a read error: a much more frequent sequence differs by one nucleotide. This chain connects TRBV29-1 to TRBJ2-1, with D possibly called TRBD1 or TRBD2 (5 bases each). Germline V gene sequence: CDR1 SQVTM, CDR2 ANQGSEA. The CDR3 has 14 residues. V dropped 5 bases and J dropped 8 bases, with 19 bases sitting between them. For the CDR3, the DNA is TGCAGCGTTCTTTCACGGAGGAAGGGGCATGAGCAGTTCTTC. Translated, it gives CSVLSRRKGHEQFF.

This clonotype has more than one count but fewer than ten. The chain recombines TRBV7-9 with TRBJ2-1, with D possibly matching TRBD1 (5 bases). The germline gives CDR1 SEHNR, CDR2 FQNEAQ (reference sequence). Trimming took 1 base from V and 12 from J, leaving 19 bases between them. The CDR3 runs 15 residues. CDR3 nucleotides: TGTGCCAGCAGCTTAGTACAGGCGAACGCTGCCCGGCAGTTCTTC. Amino acid sequence: CASSLVQANAARQFF.

This chain links TRBV20-1 with TRBJ1-1; perhaps TRBD1 as D (5 bases). The CDR3 is made up of 12 amino acids. Germline lookup yields CDR1 DFQATT and CDR2 SNEGSKA (reference sequence). The germline V and J ends were trimmed by 7 bases and 4 bases, with 13 bases remaining between them. The DNA for the CDR3 is TGCAGTGTCACGACCGGGACCACTGAAGCTTTCTTT. Translation gives CSVTTGTTEAFF.

This chain links TRBV12-3 or TRBV12-4 with TRBJ2-1; D unclear. The CDR3 has 14 residues. Between the trimmed V and J ends, which lost 4 bases and 3 bases, there was a span of 10 bases. CDR3 bases: TGTGCCAGCAGTTACTCCGGAAACTACAATGAGCAGTTCTTC. Translation gives CASSYSGNYNEQFF.